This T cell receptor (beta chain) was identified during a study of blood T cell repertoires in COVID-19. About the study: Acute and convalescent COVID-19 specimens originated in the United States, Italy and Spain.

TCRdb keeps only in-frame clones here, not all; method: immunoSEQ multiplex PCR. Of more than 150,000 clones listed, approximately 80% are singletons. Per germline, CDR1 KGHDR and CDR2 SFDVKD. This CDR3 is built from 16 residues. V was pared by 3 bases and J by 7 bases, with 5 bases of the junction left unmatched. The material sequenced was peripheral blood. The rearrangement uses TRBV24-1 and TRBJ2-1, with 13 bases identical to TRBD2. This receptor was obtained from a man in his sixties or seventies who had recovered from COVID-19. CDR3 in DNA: TGTGCCACCAGTGATACTAGCGGGAGGGCGTGGAATGAGCAGTTCTTC. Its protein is CATSDTSGRAWNEQFF.